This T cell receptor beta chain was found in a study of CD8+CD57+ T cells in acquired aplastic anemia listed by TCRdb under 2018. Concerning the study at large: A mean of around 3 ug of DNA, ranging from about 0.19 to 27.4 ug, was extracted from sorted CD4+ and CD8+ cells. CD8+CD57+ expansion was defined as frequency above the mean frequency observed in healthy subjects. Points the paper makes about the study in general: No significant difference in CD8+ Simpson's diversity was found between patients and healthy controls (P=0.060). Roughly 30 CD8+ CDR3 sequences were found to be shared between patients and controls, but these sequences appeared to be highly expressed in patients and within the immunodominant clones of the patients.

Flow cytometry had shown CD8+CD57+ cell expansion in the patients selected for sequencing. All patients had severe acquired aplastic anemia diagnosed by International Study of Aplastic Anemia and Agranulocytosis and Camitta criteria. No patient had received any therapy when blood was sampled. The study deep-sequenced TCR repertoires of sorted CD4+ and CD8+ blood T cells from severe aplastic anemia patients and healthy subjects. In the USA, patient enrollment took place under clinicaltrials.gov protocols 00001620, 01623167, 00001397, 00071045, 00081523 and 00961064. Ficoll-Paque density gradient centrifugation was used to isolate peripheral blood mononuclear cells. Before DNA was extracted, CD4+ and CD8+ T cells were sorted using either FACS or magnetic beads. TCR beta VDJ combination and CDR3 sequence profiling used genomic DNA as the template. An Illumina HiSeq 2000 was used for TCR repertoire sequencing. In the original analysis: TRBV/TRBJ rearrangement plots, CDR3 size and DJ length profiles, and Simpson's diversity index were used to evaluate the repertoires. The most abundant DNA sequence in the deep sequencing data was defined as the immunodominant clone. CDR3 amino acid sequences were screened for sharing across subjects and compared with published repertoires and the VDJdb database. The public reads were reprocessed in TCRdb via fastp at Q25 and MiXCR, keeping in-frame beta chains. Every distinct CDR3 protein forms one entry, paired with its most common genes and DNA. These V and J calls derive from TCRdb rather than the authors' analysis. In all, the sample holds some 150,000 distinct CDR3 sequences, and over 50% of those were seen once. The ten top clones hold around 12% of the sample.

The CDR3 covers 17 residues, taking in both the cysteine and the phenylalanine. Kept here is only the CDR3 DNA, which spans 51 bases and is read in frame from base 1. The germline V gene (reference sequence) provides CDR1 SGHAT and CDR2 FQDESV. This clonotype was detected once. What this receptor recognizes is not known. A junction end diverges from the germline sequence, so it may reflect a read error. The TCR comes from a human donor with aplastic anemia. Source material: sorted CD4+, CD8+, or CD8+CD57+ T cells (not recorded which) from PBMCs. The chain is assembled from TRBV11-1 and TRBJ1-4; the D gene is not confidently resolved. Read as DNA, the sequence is TGCGCCAGCAGCTTAGATTTACAGAGTGCAACTAATGAAAAACTGTTTTTT. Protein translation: CASSLDLQSATNEKLFF.